Below, one T cell receptor beta chain is given with its context. The entry originates in a study of T cells in Graves' hyperthyroidism and ophthalmopathy. Study-level background: Sampling of peripheral blood happened at initial diagnosis, prior to any treatment.

The source material, RNA transcripts, was used to amplify TCR beta CDR3 regions. First-round RT-PCR with HTBI primers amplified the TCR CDR3 region. TCRdb redid the calling of the multiplex PCR reads with MiXCR, one entry per CDR3 protein. The table has over 700,000 distinct CDR3 sequences, roughly 20% seen once. The length of the CDR3 is 15 residues. Per the germline V gene, CDR1 is SNHLY and CDR2 is FYNNEI. V shed 3 bases and J 4 bases; nucleotides not matched to a gene: 7. The chain combines TRBV2 with TRBJ2-5; 8 nucleotides agree with TRBD2. The sequence was collected from a woman aged 45-65 years with Graves' hyperthyroidism that later progressed to Graves' ophthalmopathy. The source material was blood. As DNA, the CDR3 is TGTGCCAGCAGTGAGGAGAGCGGGGGAGCAGAGACCCAGTACTTC. Amino acids: CASSEESGGAETQYF. Full variable domain (remainder filled in from reference TRBV2 and TRBJ2-5): EPEVTQTPSHQVTQMGQEVILRCVPISNHLYFYWYRQILGQKVEFLVSFYNNEISEKSEIFDDQFSVERPDGSNFTLKIRSTKLEDSAMYFCASSEESGGAETQYFGPGTRLLVL.